This TCR beta chain derives from a study of blood T cell repertoires in COVID-19. About the research overall: Researchers got acute and convalescent COVID-19 samples from the United States, Italy and Spain. Sample material is recorded as cDNA or gDNA derived from T cells, B-cell-depleted T cells, or PBMCs.

Study processing details: Estimated nucleated cell counts came from reference gene primer amplification. Assay: immunoSEQ multiplex PCR; the TCRdb copy retains only in-frame clones and omits some. The DNA was the basis for D and trimming; V, J and clone size are from that table. The sample lists about 230,000 clones, approximately 80% occurring once. With 3 bases clipped from V and 3 bases from J, the junction kept 9 bases outside the gene matches. Germline lookup yields CDR1 SGHTA and CDR2 FQGTGA. The CDR3 spans 18 residues. The sequenced sample was peripheral blood. V is TRBV7-3 and J is TRBJ2-3; 13 positions agree with TRBD2. The TCR comes from a man aged 35 to 55 with acute or convalescent COVID-19. For the CDR3, the DNA is TGTGCCAGCAGCTTCTCCCGGACTAGCGGGAGTGAAACAGATACGCAGTATTTT. This translates into CASSFSRTSGSETDTQYF.